A single sample gave rise to the 12 T cell receptor beta chains below, sequenced in a study of CD4 and CD8 cells across lung adenocarcinoma regions. TCRdb reanalysed the PCR reads using MiXCR and keeps one entry per CDR3 protein. The sample lists roughly 4,500 distinct CDR3 sequences, more than 50% occurring once. The sequenced sample was CD4+ T cells from the center of a lung tumor. These receptors all come from a female donor with lung adenocarcinoma. The CD4 and CD8 labels of this study may be unreliable.

The chain links TRBV14 to TRBJ2-3; D tentatively fits TRBD1 or TRBD2 (6 bases each). The germline CDR1 and CDR2 sequences are SGHDN and FVKESK. V was cut by 3 bases and J by 2 bases, with 12 bases left in between. The CDR3 has 15 residues. In nucleotides, the CDR3 is TGTGCCAGCAGCCATAAGAGGGGGGTCACAGATACGCAGTATTTT. This translates into CASSHKRGVTDTQYF.

By sample share, this clonotype is large. This chain connects TRBV6-1 to TRBJ2-1; a weak D match, TRBD2 (6 bases). Germline values: CDR1 MNHNS, CDR2 SASEGT. This CDR3 contains 15 residues. The germline V and J ends were trimmed by 2 bases and 6 bases, with 14 bases remaining between them. DNA for the CDR3: TGTGCCAGCAGTGAATGGAGCGGGCGCAGCAATGAGCAGTTCTTC. Its protein product is CASSEWSGRSNEQFF.

The sample holds a few counts of this clonotype. The J gene is TRBJ2-1, the V gene TRBV27; the match to TRBD2 covers 12 bases. The V and J ends lost 6 bases and 7 bases, in that order; junction bases with no gene match: 4. There are 14 residues in the CDR3. Germline V gene data show CDR1 as MNHEY and CDR2 as SMNVEV (reference sequence). DNA of the CDR3: TGTGCCAGCAGACTAGCGGGAGGTGTAAATGAGCAGTTCTTC. Protein product: CASRLAGGVNEQFF.

The rearrangement joins TRBV6-1 to TRBJ2-1, with D uncertain. The J call may be faulty, since TRBJ2-7 better matches the DNA end. The length of the CDR3 is 14 residues. Per germline, CDR1 MNHNS and CDR2 SASEGT. The CDR3 DNA follows: TGTGCCAGCAGTCCCCGCAGTCCTCCCTACGAGCAGTACTTC. Encoded protein: CASSPRSPPYEQYF.

By share of the sample, this clonotype is medium-sized. CDR3 sequence (DNA): TGTGCCAGCAGCCAAGGCGGTGGGTTTGGGGAAGAGACCCAGTACTTC. It yields the protein CASSQGGGFGEETQYF. The V gene is TRBV3-1, the J gene TRBJ2-5; D gene uncertain. This CDR3 spans 16 amino acids. With 1 base removed from V and 3 bases from J, the gap between germline ends came to 15 bases. Germline CDR1 reads LGHDT; CDR2 reads YNNKEL (reference sequence).

This CDR3 reads CARRSGPGLDTQYF. For the CDR3, the DNA is TGTGCCAGGCGTTCGGGGCCTGGCTTAGACACCCAGTACTTC. The genes are TRBV6-1 and TRBJ2-5; D possibly uses TRBD1 or TRBD2 (5 bases each). CDR1 and CDR2 from the germline V gene are MNHNS and SASEGT. The CDR3 contains 14 residues. V dropped 9 bases and J dropped 8 bases, with 22 bases sitting between them.

This clonotype was seen a few times. The chain couples TRBV7-9 to TRBJ2-1; TRBD2 matches at 8 bases. Trimming took 4 bases from V and 15 from J; bases not matched to a gene: 8. This CDR3 comprises 12 residues. CDR1 is SEHNR and CDR2 is FQNEAQ in the germline V gene (reference sequence). CDR3 region: CASSSPGLVGFF. CDR3 DNA: TGTGCCAGCAGCTCTCCGGGACTAGTGGGGTTCTTC.

This clonotype has just a few counts. This chain connects TRBV30 to TRBJ2-4; possibly TRBD2 for D (5 bases). Trimming took off 2 bases at V and 0 bases at J, with 11 bases between the two ends. Germline V CDR1 and CDR2: GTSNPN, SVGIG (reference sequence). There are 15 residues in the CDR3. Written as DNA, the CDR3 is TGTGCCTGGAGTATTGGTGGACTAGCCAAAAACATTCAGTACTTC. Its protein product is CAWSIGGLAKNIQYF. Variable domain in full (rest from reference TRBV30 and TRBJ2-4): SQTIHQWPATLVQPVGSPLSLECTVEGTSNPNLYWYRQAAGRGLQLLFYSVGIGQISSEVPQNLSASRPQDRQFILSSKKLLLSDSGFYLCAWSIGGLAKNIQYFGAGTRLSVL.

The rearrangement joins TRBV3-1 to TRBJ2-3; no clear D. Germline V gives CDR1 LGHDT, CDR2 YNNKEL (reference sequence). V was cut by 6 bases and J by 3 bases, with 7 bases left in between. The CDR3 is 12 amino acids. DNA for the CDR3: TGTGCCAGCAGGGCAGAAACAGATACGCAGTATTTT. The encoded protein is CASRAETDTQYF.

The gene calls are TRBV7-8 and TRBJ2-1; 9 nucleotides align to TRBD2. CDR3 length: 16 residues. Unmatched junction bases numbered 12, after V lost 4 bases and J lost 8 bases. Germline V gene lookup returns CDR1 SGHVS and CDR2 FQNEAQ. The CDR3 bases are TGTGCCAGCAGCTCGACAGAGGCGGGAGGGTCCCATGAGCAGTTCTTC. The encoded protein is CASSSTEAGGSHEQFF. Based on the CDR3 plus reference TRBV7-8 and TRBJ2-1, the full variable domain is GAGVSQSPRYKVAKRGQDVALRCDPISGHVSLFWYQQALGQGPEFLTYFQNEAQLDKSGLPSDRFFAERPEGSVSTLKIQRTQQEDSAVYLCASSSTEAGGSHEQFFGPGTRLTVL.

The chain joins TRBV10-1 to TRBJ2-5, with D possibly being TRBD2 (5 bases). Near its end, the DNA agrees better with TRBJ2-7, so the J call may be wrong. Germline CDR1 reads WNHNN; CDR2 reads SYGVQD (reference sequence). The CDR3 spans 13 residues. The CDR3, as DNA: TGCGCCAGCCGGCGGAGAGGACTGTACGAGCAGTACTTC. Residues: CASRRRGLYEQYF.

This rearrangement joins TRBV6-1 to TRBJ2-1; TRBD2 agrees at 7 bases. This CDR3 region has 12 residues. CDR1 is MNHNS, CDR2 SASEGT, per germline. V shed 4 bases and J 11 bases; nucleotides not matched to a gene: 5. CDR3 amino acids: CASSATSQKQFF. The CDR3 DNA reads TGTGCCAGCAGTGCGACTAGCCAAAAGCAGTTCTTC.